The rows below give T cell receptor beta chains drawn from one sample of a study of Graves' ophthalmopathy and Graves' hyperthyroidism. MiXCR, applied by TCRdb to the multiplex PCR reads, yields one record per CDR3 protein. The sample records around 1,000,000 distinct CDR3 sequences, about two fifths being singletons. Source material: peripheral blood or thyroid tissue (not recorded which). The receptor set was obtained from an adult man with Graves' hyperthyroidism. Each CDR3 is given with its conserved first and last residue. A D gene is named only where the DNA matches it firmly. The size field is filled for only some rows; it gives once, few, many or a size class.

CDR3,DNA,size,J,D,V
CASGVDGSYEQYF,TGTGCCAGCGGTGTGGACGGATCCTACGAGCAGTACTTC,few,TRBJ2-7,NA,TRBV2
CASSQGAGGGFGTEAFF,TGCGCCAGCAGCCAAGGGGCAGGGGGCGGGTTTGGGACTGAAGCTTTCTTT,NA,TRBJ1-1,TRBD1,TRBV7-9
CASSSRPTETQYF,TGTGCCAGCAGCTCGAGACCAACGGAGACCCAGTACTTC,NA,TRBJ2-5,NA,TRBV5-4
CASRTGWDQPQHF,TGTGCCAGCCGGACAGGTTGGGATCAGCCCCAGCATTTT,many,TRBJ1-5,TRBD1,TRBV6-5
CASSLRQERDTF,TGTGCCAGCAGCCTCCGACAGGAGAGGGACACCTTC,many,TRBJ1-2,NA,TRBV7-9
CASSFNRGRQETQYF,TGTGCCAGCAGCTTCAACAGGGGAAGGCAAGAGACCCAGTACTTC,many,TRBJ2-5,TRBD1,TRBV7-2
CASSFTSGRQETQYF,TGCGCCAGCAGCTTTACGAGCGGGAGACAAGAGACCCAGTACTTC,few,TRBJ2-5,TRBD2,TRBV5-1
CASSPLRARKGSPLHF,TGTGCCAGCAGCCCCCTCAGGGCCAGGAAGGGTTCACCCCTCCACTTT,many,TRBJ1-6,NA,TRBV7-8
CASRGGRGEQYF,TGCGCTAGCAGAGGGGGGCGAGGGGAGCAGTACTTC,NA,TRBJ2-7,NA,TRBV20-1
CSVGGTGDGQPQHF,TGCAGCGTCGGGGGGACAGGGGATGGCCAGCCCCAGCATTTT,NA,TRBJ1-5,TRBD1,TRBV29-1
CSAPSKSSYEQYF,TGCAGTGCTCCGTCCAAAAGCTCCTACGAGCAGTACTTC,many,TRBJ2-7,NA,TRBV20-1
CATSSYQAGNQPQHF,TGTGCCACCAGCAGTTACCAGGCCGGAAATCAGCCCCAGCATTTT,many,TRBJ1-5,NA,TRBV15
CSARDNPKLAGGSAQYF,TGCAGTGCTAGAGATAACCCTAAACTAGCGGGGGGCTCGGCCCAGTACTTC,few,TRBJ2-5,TRBD2,TRBV20-1
CASSQRDRGSGNTIYF,TGTGCCAGCAGTCAAAGGGACAGGGGTTCTGGAAACACCATATATTTT,NA,TRBJ1-3,TRBD1,TRBV12-3/TRBV12-4
CASSATPEVVGGYTF,TGCGCCAGCAGCGCGACTCCGGAAGTTGTTGGCGGCTACACCTTC,many,TRBJ1-2,NA,TRBV5-1
CASSYGTGGDEQYF,TGTGCCAGCAGCTACGGGACAGGGGGCGACGAGCAGTACTTC,many,TRBJ2-7,TRBD1,TRBV7-2
CASSLSSGSLSTIYF,TGTGCCAGCAGTTTATCGTCAGGGAGTCTCAGCACCATATATTTT,NA,TRBJ1-3,NA,TRBV28
CASSQGWGQGSDGYTF,TGCGCCAGCAGCCAAGGATGGGGGCAGGGCAGCGATGGCTACACCTTC,NA,TRBJ1-2,NA,TRBV5-1
CASSQGRQKSSSYEQYF,TGCGCCAGCAGCCAAGGGAGACAGAAGTCGAGCTCCTACGAGCAGTACTTC,NA,TRBJ2-7,NA,TRBV7-9
CASSPSTGGYGYTF,TGTGCCAGCAGCCCTTCGACAGGGGGCTATGGCTACACCTTC,few,TRBJ1-2,TRBD1,TRBV7-6